These 18 T cell receptor beta chains were all obtained from the same sample, sequenced in a study of CD8 T cells in ankylosing spondylitis. Via MiXCR, TCRdb re-called the 5' RACE reads, giving one row per CDR3 protein. The top ten clones hold roughly 8% of a sample with around 150,000 distinct CDR3 sequences, about 18% of them seen once. The specimen sequenced was blood, either unsorted or a sorted T cell fraction (not recorded which). Source of these receptors: a male donor with ankylosing spondylitis or in good health (not recorded which).

V and J are TRBV30 and TRBJ2-7; 9 nucleotides agree with TRBD1. V was pared by 8 bases and J by 4 bases, with 6 bases of the junction left unmatched. CDR3 length: 12 residues. CDR1 and CDR2 from the germline V gene are GTSNPN and SVGIG (reference sequence). This CDR3 reads CATGTGWYEQYF. The CDR3 nucleotides are TGTGCCACCGGGACAGGGTGGTACGAGCAGTACTTC.

The rearrangement uses TRBV29-1 and TRBJ2-3; D gene ambiguous. Trimming shortened V by 4 bases and J by 4 bases, and 12 bases separated the two germline ends. The germline CDR1 and CDR2 sequences are SQVTM and ANQGSEA. This CDR3 is built from 13 residues. In DNA form, the CDR3 reads TGCAGCGTTGTTATAGGGATCCCAGATACGCAGTATTTT. As protein: CSVVIGIPDTQYF.

This clonotype came up many times. The rearrangement links TRBV27 to TRBJ2-2; D possibly corresponds to TRBD2 (6 bases). The CDR3 sequence is 16 residues long. Germline-derived CDR1 and CDR2 are MNHEY and SMNVEV (reference sequence). The germline V and J ends were trimmed by 0 bases and 8 bases, with 16 bases remaining between them. CDR3 nucleotides: TGTGCCAGCAGTTTATCGGAGGCGGGGTCCAGGGGGGAGCTGTTTTTT. It is translated as CASSLSEAGSRGELFF.

At least ten counts were recorded for this clonotype. This rearrangement joins TRBV5-1 to TRBJ2-2; the match to TRBD2 covers 15 bases. The CDR3 has 16 residues. The J segment lost 7 bases and the V segment lost 3 bases, leaving 4 bases of the junction unmatched. Germline V gene sequence: CDR1 SGHRS, CDR2 YFSETQ. CDR3: CASSSGTSGRFGELFF. Here the CDR3 DNA reads TGCGCCAGCAGCTCCGGGACTAGCGGGAGGTTCGGGGAGCTGTTTTTT.

This chain links TRBV10-3 with TRBJ1-4, with TRBD1 matching 10 bases. With V trimmed by 7 bases and J by 5 bases, 1 base remained unmatched. There are 13 residues in the CDR3. Germline V gene lookup returns CDR1 ENHRY and CDR2 SYGVKD. The CDR3 spells CAIKGQGNEKLFF. The CDR3 DNA sequence: TGTGCCATCAAGGGACAGGGGAATGAAAAACTGTTTTTT.

This clonotype was detected many times. The rearrangement uses TRBV28 and TRBJ1-1; tentative D call: TRBD1 (5 bases). The CDR3 length is 12 residues. Germline V CDR1 and CDR2: MDHEN, SYDVKM. The germline V and J ends were trimmed by 5 bases and 8 bases, with 12 bases remaining between them. CDR3 nucleotides: TGTGCCAGCAGTCTAACGGGACTGGAAGCTTTCTTT. Encoded protein: CASSLTGLEAFF. Full variable domain (outside the CDR3, taken from reference TRBV28 and TRBJ1-1): DVKVTQSSRYLVKRTGEKVFLECVQDMDHENMFWYRQDPGLGLRLIYFSYDVKMKEKGDIPEGYSVSREKKERFSLILESASTNQTSMYLCASSLTGLEAFFGQGTRLTVV.

The V call is TRBV27, the J call TRBJ2-2, with TRBD1 matching 11 bases. Trimming removed 7 bases from V and 4 bases from J; junction bases left unmatched: 5. Germline V gives CDR1 MNHEY, CDR2 SMNVEV (reference sequence). The CDR3 spans 15 residues. CDR3 DNA sequence: TGTGCCAGCATCGCGGGACAGGGGGGCACCGGGGAGCTGTTTTTT. Protein product: CASIAGQGGTGELFF.

At least ten counts were recorded for this clonotype. The chain uses TRBV3-1 and TRBJ2-3; no firm D call. Germline V gene lookup returns CDR1 LGHDT and CDR2 YNNKEL (reference sequence). The V end lost 1 base, the J end lost 4 bases, and 3 bases lay between the germline ends. The CDR3 loop spans 12 amino acids. CDR3 in DNA: TGTGCCAGCAGCCAAGTGGCAGATACGCAGTATTTT. It is translated as CASSQVADTQYF.

The chain employs TRBV5-4 and TRBJ2-7, with D uncertain. The CDR3 sequence is 15 residues long. Germline V lookup: CDR1 SGHNT, CDR2 YYREEE (reference sequence). V was pared by 2 bases and J by 1 base, with 13 bases between. The CDR3 spells CASSLSSVGSYEQYF. The CDR3 DNA sequence: TGTGCCAGCAGCTTAAGCTCCGTAGGATCCTACGAGCAGTACTTC.

This clonotype has a handful of counts. The chain couples TRBV24-1 to TRBJ2-3; perhaps TRBD2 as D (5 bases). Germline V gene lookup returns CDR1 KGHDR and CDR2 SFDVKD. V was cut by 5 bases and J by 5 bases, with 16 bases left in between. The CDR3 runs 15 residues. DNA for the CDR3: TGTGCCACCAGTGGATGGGCAGGAGGTGGAGATACGCAGTATTTT. Amino acid sequence: CATSGWAGGGDTQYF.

This clonotype was picked up many times. The chain combines TRBV20-1 with TRBJ2-1; D gene ambiguous. The V and J ends lost 6 bases and 3 bases respectively, with 3 bases between them. CDR3 length: 10 residues. Germline lookup yields CDR1 DFQATT and CDR2 SNEGSKA (reference sequence). This CDR3 reads CSANYNEQFF. The CDR3, as DNA: TGCAGTGCCAACTACAATGAGCAGTTCTTC.

This clonotype occurred many times. V is TRBV29-1 and J is TRBJ2-3; D tentatively fits TRBD1 or TRBD2 (5 bases each). Germline CDR1 SQVTM, CDR2 ANQGSEA. The CDR3 covers 14 residues. V lost 4 bases, J lost 0 bases, and 11 bases lay in between. CDR3 loop: CSVVGTSSTDTQYF. CDR3 DNA sequence: TGCAGCGTTGTGGGGACCTCTAGCACAGATACGCAGTATTTT.

This clonotype was detected only a few times. The rearrangement links TRBV12-3 or TRBV12-4 to TRBJ2-1; TRBD2 matches 11 bases. Trimming took 6 bases from V and 9 from J; bases not matched to a gene: 10. This CDR3 is built from 15 residues. This chain's CDR3 is CASSPLAGEGSEQFF. The CDR3 DNA follows: TGTGCCAGCAGCCCACTAGCGGGAGAAGGTAGTGAGCAGTTCTTC.

This clonotype was seen repeatedly, ten times or more. This chain joins TRBV9 and TRBJ2-3, with 8 bases aligning to TRBD2. Trimming cost V 4 bases and J 3 bases; bases outside gene matches: 10. The CDR3 runs to 16 residues. Germline CDR1 reads SGDLS; CDR2 reads YYNGEE. CDR3 DNA sequence: TGTGCCAGCAGCTCAAGGGAGCGGGAGTCGACAGATACGCAGTATTTT. The encoded protein is CASSSRERESTDTQYF. The full variable domain, completed using reference TRBV9 and TRBJ2-3, is DSGVTQTPKHLITATGQRVTLRCSPRSGDLSVYWYQQSLDQGLQFLIQYYNGEERAKGNILERFSAQQFPDLHSELNLSSLELGDSALYFCASSSRERESTDTQYFGPGTRLTVL.

This clonotype was detected a few times. The chain joins TRBV29-1 to TRBJ1-1, with unresolved D. In germline, CDR1 is SQVTM, CDR2 ANQGSEA. V was pared by 1 base and J by 0 bases, with 6 bases between. The CDR3 contains 13 residues. CDR3 nucleotide sequence: TGCAGCGTTGAAGGGTTTCTGAACACTGAAGCTTTCTTT. This translates into CSVEGFLNTEAFF.

The chain uses TRBV3-1 and TRBJ1-3; 10 positions agree with TRBD1. Per the germline V gene, CDR1 is LGHDT and CDR2 is YNNKEL (reference sequence). The CDR3 loop spans 15 amino acids. The junction had 7 bases not matched to a gene; V was cut back by 4 bases and J by 7 bases. In DNA, the CDR3 is TGTGCCAGCAGCCGAAGGGACAGGGGACGCAACACCATATATTTT. It is translated as CASSRRDRGRNTIYF.

This clonotype was seen ten or more times. The chain recombines TRBV20-1 with TRBJ2-2, with 13 bases identical to TRBD2. J was trimmed by 3 bases and V by 1 base; bases with no gene match: 2. The CDR3 consists of 16 residues. Germline assignment: CDR1 DFQATT and CDR2 SNEGSKA (reference sequence). The CDR3 loop is CSARGLAGGHTGELFF. DNA of the CDR3: TGCAGTGCTAGAGGACTAGCGGGAGGTCACACCGGGGAGCTGTTTTTT.

This clonotype was observed at least ten times. V gene TRBV20-1 combines with J gene TRBJ2-7, with unresolved D. The CDR3 is 11 amino acids. CDR1 is DFQATT, CDR2 SNEGSKA, per germline (reference sequence). Deletions cut 5 bases from V and 5 bases from J, with 10 bases between. CDR3 in amino acids: CSAFKGNEQYF. The DNA of the CDR3 is TGCAGTGCTTTTAAGGGAAACGAGCAGTACTTC.